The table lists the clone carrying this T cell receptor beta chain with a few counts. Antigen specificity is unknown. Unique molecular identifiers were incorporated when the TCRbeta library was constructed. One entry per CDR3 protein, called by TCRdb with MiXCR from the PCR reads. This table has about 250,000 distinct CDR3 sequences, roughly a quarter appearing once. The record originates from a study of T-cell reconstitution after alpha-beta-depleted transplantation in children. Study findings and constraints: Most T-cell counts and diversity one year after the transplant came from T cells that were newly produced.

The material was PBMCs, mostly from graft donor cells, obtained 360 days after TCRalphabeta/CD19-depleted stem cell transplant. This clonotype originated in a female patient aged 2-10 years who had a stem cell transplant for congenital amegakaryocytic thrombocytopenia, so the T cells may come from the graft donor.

The CDR3 spells CASSFCHSPLQHLNTGELFF. CDR3 in DNA: TGTGCCAGCAGTTTCTGTCACAGCCCCCTTCAACATTTGAACACCGGGGAGCTGTTTTTT. The chain recombines TRBV12-3 or TRBV12-4 with TRBJ2-2, with no clear D. V dropped 3 bases and J dropped 1 base, with 24 bases sitting between them. The CDR3 covers 20 residues.